The next 27 T cell receptor beta chains were all read from a single sample in a study of blood T cell repertoires in COVID-19 (TCRdb year 2020). Libraries were prepared through the immunoSEQ multiplex PCR assay. TCRdb provides this immuneACCESS table in a form limited to in-frame rearrangements. Some clones are lacking; in checked studies, under half of them reflect an unresolved V gene, and why the rest are absent is not known. This sample has around 59,000 clones in its table, and 65% to 80% of those were observed once. Around 10% of the sample is in the top ten clones. The sequencing input was peripheral blood. All receptors come from a human donor in a cohort sampled during active COVID-19.

This clone is a singleton in its sample. This chain connects TRBV5-1 to TRBJ1-5; 9 bases fit TRBD1. This CDR3 is 14 amino acids long. V lost 3 bases to trimming and J lost 7 bases; unmatched junction nucleotides: 5. Germline loops: CDR1 SGHRS, CDR2 YFSETQ. The CDR3 spells CASSYETGGQPQHF. Written as DNA, the CDR3 is TGCGCCAGCAGCTATGAGACAGGGGGGCAGCCCCAGCATTTT.

This chain joins TRBV14 and TRBJ1-2; D not certain. Trimming pared 1 base from V and 3 bases from J, leaving 12 bases between. The CDR3 length is 15 residues. Germline values: CDR1 SGHDN, CDR2 FVKESK. The CDR3 spells CASSQVPQAYYGYTF. Here the CDR3 DNA reads TGTGCCAGCAGCCAAGTCCCCCAAGCTTACTATGGCTACACCTTC. The variable domain in full, with the rest retrieved from reference TRBV14 and TRBJ1-2, is EAGVTQFPSHSVIEKGQTVTLRCDPISGHDNLYWYRRVMGKEIKFLLHFVKESKQDESGMPNNRFLAERTGGTYSTLKVQPAELEDSGVYFCASSQVPQAYYGYTFGSGTRLTVV.

V and J are TRBV5-6 and TRBJ2-7, with 12 bases matching TRBD2. V was clipped by 0 bases and J by 2 bases; unmatched bases: 9. Looked up from germline, CDR1 is SGHDT and CDR2 is YYEEEE. The CDR3 is 18 amino acids. DNA for the CDR3: TGTGCCAGCAGCTTGGGACTAGCGGGAGCCCTCAACCCCTACGAGCAGTACTTC. It specifies CASSLGLAGALNPYEQYF.

The chain links TRBV27 to TRBJ2-5; 8 bases line up with TRBD2. The CDR3 extends over 16 amino acids. V lost 1 base to trimming and J lost 1 base; unmatched junction nucleotides: 5. Germline values: CDR1 MNHEY, CDR2 SMNVEV (reference sequence). The CDR3 region has the DNA TGTGCCAGCAGTTTATGGGCTAGCGGGTTCCAAGAGACCCAGTACTTC. Encoded protein: CASSLWASGFQETQYF.

The J gene is TRBJ2-7, the V gene TRBV30; TRBD1 agrees at 9 bases. V was clipped by 4 bases and J by 6 bases; unmatched bases: 7. Germline loops: CDR1 GTSNPN, CDR2 SVGIG (reference sequence). This CDR3 comprises 13 residues. The DNA for the CDR3 is TGTGCCTGGACAGGGACAGGGTTGGCCGAGCAGTACTTC. It encodes CAWTGTGLAEQYF.

This clone came up once. V usage is TRBV3-1 (or the pseudogene TRBV3-2) and J usage is TRBJ2-1, with 12 positions matching TRBD2. This CDR3 region has 19 residues. The trim removed 5 bases at V and 5 bases at J, leaving 16 bases unmatched. CDR1 LGHDT and CDR2 YNNKEL come from the germline V gene (reference sequence). CDR3 region: CASSTRTSGTTGGNNEQFF. In DNA form, the CDR3 reads TGTGCCAGCAGCACCCGGACTAGCGGGACCACCGGGGGGAACAATGAGCAGTTCTTC.

Here the CDR3 reads CASSHATGDAEAFF. The CDR3 DNA reads as TGTGCCAGCAGCCATGCTACAGGGGACGCTGAAGCTTTCTTT. J is TRBJ1-1 and V is TRBV4-2; 7 bases line up with TRBD1. The CDR3 has 14 amino acids. Germline-derived CDR1 and CDR2 are LGHNA and YNFKEQ. Trimming took 3 bases from V and 6 from J; bases not matched to a gene: 7.

This chain uses TRBV9 with TRBJ1-2, with TRBD1 identical over 7 bases. The CDR3 contains 15 residues. The V gene end was trimmed by 1 base and the J gene end by 4 bases; junction bases not matched to a gene: 7. Germline lookup yields CDR1 SGDLS and CDR2 YYNGEE. DNA for the CDR3: TGTGCCAGCAGCGTAATTGAGGGGGCGGGCTATGGCTACACCTTC. Translation: CASSVIEGAGYGYTF.

This clone was seen a few times. The V gene is TRBV15, the J gene TRBJ2-7; 7 bases align to TRBD1. The CDR3 has 14 residues. V was clipped by 5 bases and J by 2 bases; unmatched bases: 6. Germline V lookup: CDR1 LNHNV, CDR2 YYDKDF (reference sequence). CDR3 coding DNA: TGTGCCACCAGCGCAAGACAGGGCCCCTACGAGCAGTACTTC. The encoded protein is CATSARQGPYEQYF.

This clone turned up a few times. V and J are TRBV4-2 and TRBJ2-7; a weak D match, TRBD1 (6 bases). This CDR3 is 15 amino acids long. V lost 4 bases and J 0 bases, leaving 13 bases between the germline ends. Germline V gene lookup returns CDR1 LGHNA and CDR2 YNFKEQ. The CDR3 loop is CASSPSGASSYEQYF. The CDR3 bases are TGTGCCAGCAGCCCGTCAGGGGCTAGCTCCTACGAGCAGTACTTC.

The chain is built from TRBV4-1 and TRBJ2-5, with D tentatively TRBD1 (5 bases). Per germline, CDR1 MGHRA and CDR2 YSYEKL. The CDR3 runs to 13 residues. V was clipped by 3 bases and J by 5 bases, with 10 bases between them. CDR3 amino acids: CASSQSGFETQYF. CDR3 nucleotide sequence: TGCGCCAGCAGCCAGTCAGGGTTCGAGACCCAGTACTTC.

J is TRBJ2-3 and V is TRBV6-2 or TRBV6-3, with 7 bases lining up with TRBD2. There are 15 residues in the CDR3. The germline V gene encodes CDR1 MNHEY and CDR2 SVGEGT. Trimming at V came to 6 bases and at J to 4 bases, leaving 10 bases not matched to a gene. The CDR3 nucleotides are TGTGCCAGCAGCCCCTGGGGGGGAGGGCCAGATACGCAGTATTTT. This codes for CASSPWGGGPDTQYF.

J is TRBJ2-3 and V is TRBV3-1 (or the pseudogene TRBV3-2); D may be TRBD2 (6 bases). V was trimmed by 2 bases and J by 8 bases, leaving 8 bases between them. Germline V gene lookup returns CDR1 LGHDT and CDR2 YNNKEL (reference sequence). This CDR3 region has 12 residues. The DNA of the CDR3 is TGTGCCAGCAGCCAAAAGGGAGGTACGCAGTATTTT. This translates into CASSQKGGTQYF.

This clone was counted between two and nine times. This chain uses TRBV19 with TRBJ2-3, with D perhaps matching TRBD2 (6 bases). Germline CDR1 LNHDA, CDR2 SQIVND (reference sequence). The CDR3 runs 15 residues. V lost 4 bases to trimming and J lost 3 bases, with 14 bases between them. The DNA for the CDR3 is TGTGCCAGTAGTAAGGAGGGAGTACGAACAGATACGCAGTATTTT. It yields the protein CASSKEGVRTDTQYF.

This clone was picked up a small number of times. V is TRBV4-3 and J is TRBJ1-5, with a possible D match to TRBD1 (6 bases). The CDR3 is made up of 15 amino acids. Germline-derived CDR1 and CDR2 are LGHNA and YSLEER. V lost 4 bases and J lost 5, with 15 bases in between. For the CDR3, the DNA is TGCGCCAGCAGCCGCCCAACAGGGCGACATCAGCCCCAGCATTTT. It specifies CASSRPTGRHQPQHF.

The chain has TRBV5-5 and TRBJ2-7, with 7 positions matching TRBD1. Germline CDR1 and CDR2: SGHKS and YYEKEE (reference sequence). J was trimmed by 4 bases and V by 4 bases; bases with no gene match: 14. The CDR3 has 16 amino acids. CDR3 in amino acids: CASSPSIGQARYEQYF. CDR3 DNA sequence: TGTGCCAGCAGCCCTAGTATTGGACAGGCGAGATACGAGCAGTACTTC. Full variable domain (missing parts from reference TRBV5-5 and TRBJ2-7): DAGVTQSPTHLIKTRGQQVTLRCSPISGHKSVSWYQQVLGQGPQFIFQYYEKEERGRGNFPDRFSARQFPNYSSELNVNALLLGDSALYLCASSPSIGQARYEQYFGPGTRLTVT.

The V gene is TRBV4-1, the J gene TRBJ1-4, with 9 bases matching TRBD1. The germline gives CDR1 MGHRA, CDR2 YSYEKL. The CDR3 is made up of 15 amino acids. V lost 3 bases, J lost 5 bases, and 4 bases stayed unmatched. CDR3 sequence reads: CASSQTDRGNEKLFF. The DNA of the CDR3 is TGCGCCAGCAGCCAGACAGACAGGGGGAATGAAAAACTGTTTTTT.

A few counts support this clone. The chain uses TRBV28 and TRBJ1-2; D is undetermined. The CDR3 totals 13 residues. Germline values: CDR1 MDHEN, CDR2 SYDVKM. V was cut by 7 bases and J by 8 bases, with 17 bases left in between. The CDR3 loop is CASTPDAARGYTF. As DNA, the CDR3 is TGTGCCAGCACCCCCGATGCAGCGCGCGGCTACACCTTC.

The V gene is TRBV30, the J gene TRBJ2-7, with 9 bases matching TRBD1. Germline CDR1 and CDR2: GTSNPN and SVGIG (reference sequence). The V segment lost 5 bases and the J segment 7 bases; nucleotides outside the gene matches: 6. This CDR3 spans 12 amino acids. CDR3: CAWGQGPGEQYF. CDR3 bases: TGTGCCTGGGGACAGGGGCCGGGGGAGCAGTACTTC.

The V and J genes are TRBV27 and TRBJ2-1; D may be TRBD1 (6 bases). This CDR3 has 16 residues. Germline CDR1 reads MNHEY; CDR2 reads SMNVEV (reference sequence). The ends were cut back, 9 bases at V and 5 bases at J, with 23 bases in the middle. The CDR3 reads CASLRGKTYGDNEQFF. The CDR3 nucleotides read TGTGCCAGTTTAAGGGGGAAGACCTATGGAGACAATGAGCAGTTCTTC.

The CDR3 sequence is CASRPQGNGETQYF. The CDR3, as DNA: TGTGCCAGCAGACCCCAGGGAAATGGCGAGACCCAGTACTTC. The chain is built from TRBV6-6 and TRBJ2-5, with D possibly being TRBD1 (5 bases). This CDR3 spans 14 amino acids. V lost 6 bases and J lost 5, with 16 bases in between. Germline-derived CDR1 and CDR2 are MNHNY and SVGAGI (reference sequence).

The chain couples TRBV24-1 to TRBJ2-7, with 7 bases fitting TRBD2. Per germline, CDR1 KGHDR and CDR2 SFDVKD. Trimming took 8 bases from V and 1 from J; bases not matched to a gene: 19. The CDR3 loop spans 18 amino acids. CDR3 residues: CATTKRGDAGRRSYEQYF. Here the CDR3 DNA reads TGTGCCACCACTAAACGGGGAGATGCCGGGAGGCGATCCTACGAGCAGTACTTC.

DNA of the CDR3: TGCGCCAGCAGCCAAGGGTATCGACAGCCTCCCCACGAGCAGTACTTC. This encodes CASSQGYRQPPHEQYF. The V and J genes are TRBV4-1 and TRBJ2-7, with D tentatively TRBD1 (5 bases). Looked up from germline, CDR1 is MGHRA and CDR2 is YSYEKL. The CDR3 sequence is 16 residues long. V dropped 1 base and J dropped 5 bases, with 18 bases sitting between them.

J is TRBJ2-7 and V is TRBV12-2; no DNA check was done on the table's D call, TRBD2. TRBV12-2 is tagged as a pseudogene. This CDR3 comprises 23 residues. Here the CDR3 reads CASRLGRLAGGIQPSPARYEQYF. The CDR3 DNA reads as TGTGCAAGTCGCTTAGGGCGACTAGCGGGAGGCATTCAACCCAGTCCGGCTCGATACGAGCAGTACTTC.

Judged by abundance, this clone is medium-sized. The chain carries TRBV18 and TRBJ2-3; TRBD1 might be the D (5 bases). The germline gives CDR1 KGHSH, CDR2 LQKENI. Trimming shortened V by 0 bases and J by 5 bases, and 15 bases separated the two germline ends. The CDR3 contains 16 residues. CDR3 protein: CASSPPSQGSIDTQYF. In nucleotides, the CDR3 is TGTGCCAGCTCACCACCGTCGCAGGGTAGTATAGATACGCAGTATTTT.

This sequence joins TRBV5-5 and TRBJ2-7, with D tentatively TRBD1 (5 bases). The ends were cut back, 0 bases at V and 3 bases at J, with 7 bases in the middle. CDR3 size: 13 residues. Germline V gives CDR1 SGHKS, CDR2 YYEKEE (reference sequence). This CDR3 reads CASSLGRVYEQYF. The DNA of the CDR3 is TGTGCCAGCAGCTTGGGCAGGGTCTACGAGCAGTACTTC.

The CDR3 region has the DNA TGTGCCAGCAGCGTAAGACTAGATTTCACAGATACGCAGTATTTT. Its protein is CASSVRLDFTDTQYF. The chain joins TRBV9 to TRBJ2-3; a weak D match, TRBD2 (6 bases). This CDR3 has 15 residues. Trimming took off 1 base at V and 2 bases at J, with 11 bases between the two ends. CDR1 and CDR2 from the germline V gene are SGDLS and YYNGEE.